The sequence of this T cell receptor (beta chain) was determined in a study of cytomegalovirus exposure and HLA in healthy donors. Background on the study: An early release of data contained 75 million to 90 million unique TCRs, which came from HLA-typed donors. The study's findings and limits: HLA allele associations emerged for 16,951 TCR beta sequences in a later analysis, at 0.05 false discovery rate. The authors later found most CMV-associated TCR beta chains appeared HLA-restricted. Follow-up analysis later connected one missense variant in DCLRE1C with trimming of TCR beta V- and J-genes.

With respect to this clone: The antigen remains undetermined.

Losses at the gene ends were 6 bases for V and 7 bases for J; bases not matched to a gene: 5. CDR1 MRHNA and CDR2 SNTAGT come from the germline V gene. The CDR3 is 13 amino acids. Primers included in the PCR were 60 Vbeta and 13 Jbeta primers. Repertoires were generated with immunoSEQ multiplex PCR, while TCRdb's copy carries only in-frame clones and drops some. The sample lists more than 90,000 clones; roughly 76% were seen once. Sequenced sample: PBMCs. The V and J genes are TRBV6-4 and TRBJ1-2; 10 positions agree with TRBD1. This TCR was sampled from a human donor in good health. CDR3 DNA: TGTGCCAGCAGCCGGGACAGGGGCTGTGGCTACACCTTC. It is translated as CASSRDRGCGYTF.